This T cell receptor (beta chain) was found in a study of T cells in Graves' hyperthyroidism and ophthalmopathy. Study-level information: Peripheral blood samples were taken at initial diagnosis, prior to any treatment. Study-level results: Appearing also in blood were most of the thyroid clonotypes expanded above 0.001.

RNA transcripts served as the template for amplifying TCR beta CDR3 regions. HTBI primers were the set used in a first-round RT-PCR of the TCR CDR3. TCRdb redid the calling of the multiplex PCR reads with MiXCR, one entry per CDR3 protein. Of about 460,000 distinct CDR3 sequences listed, 22% are singletons. Exclusion of patients followed from uncontrolled infection, other autoimmune disease, pregnancy or lactation. Diagnosis rested on symptoms, serum thyroxine and TRAb, thyroid ultrasound, and orbital computed tomography. Trimming removed 1 base from V and 5 bases from J, with 3 bases in between. The CDR3 is made up of 12 amino acids. This clonotype was seen ten or more times. Its antigen is still unknown.

The specimen was blood. The chain uses TRBV12-3 or TRBV12-4 and TRBJ2-1, with D unclear. The sequence was obtained from a woman aged 70 to 79 with Graves' ophthalmopathy. CDR3 protein: CASSLVDNEQFF. The CDR3, as DNA: TGTGCCAGCAGTTTAGTAGACAATGAGCAGTTCTTC.